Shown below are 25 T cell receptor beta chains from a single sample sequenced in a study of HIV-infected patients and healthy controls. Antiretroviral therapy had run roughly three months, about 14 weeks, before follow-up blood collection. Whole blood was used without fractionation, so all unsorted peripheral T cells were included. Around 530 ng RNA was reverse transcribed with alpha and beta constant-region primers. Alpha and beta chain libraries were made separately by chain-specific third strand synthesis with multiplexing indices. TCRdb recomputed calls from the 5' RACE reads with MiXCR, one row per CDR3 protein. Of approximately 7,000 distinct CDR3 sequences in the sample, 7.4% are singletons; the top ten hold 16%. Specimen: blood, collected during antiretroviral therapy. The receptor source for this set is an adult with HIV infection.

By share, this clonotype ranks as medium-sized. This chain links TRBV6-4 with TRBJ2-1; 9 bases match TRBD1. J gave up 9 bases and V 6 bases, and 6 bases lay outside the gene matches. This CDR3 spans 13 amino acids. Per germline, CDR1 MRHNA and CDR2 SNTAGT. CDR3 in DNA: TGTGCCAGCAGCAACAGGGGGCACGGTGAGCAGTTCTTC. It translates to CASSNRGHGEQFF.

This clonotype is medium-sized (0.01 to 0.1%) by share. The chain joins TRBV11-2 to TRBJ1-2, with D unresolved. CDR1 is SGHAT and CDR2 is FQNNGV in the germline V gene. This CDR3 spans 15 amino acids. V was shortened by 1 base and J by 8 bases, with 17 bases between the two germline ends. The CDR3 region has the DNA TGTGCCAGCAGCTTAGGTCCCAGTGCGGGGAGCGGCTACACCTTC. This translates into CASSLGPSAGSGYTF. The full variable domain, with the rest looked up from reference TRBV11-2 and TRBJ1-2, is EAGVAQSPRYKIIEKRQSVAFWCNPISGHATLYWYQQILGQGPKLLIQFQNNGVVDDSQLPKDRFSAERLKGVDSTLKIQPAKLEDSAVYLCASSLGPSAGSGYTFGSGTRLTVV.

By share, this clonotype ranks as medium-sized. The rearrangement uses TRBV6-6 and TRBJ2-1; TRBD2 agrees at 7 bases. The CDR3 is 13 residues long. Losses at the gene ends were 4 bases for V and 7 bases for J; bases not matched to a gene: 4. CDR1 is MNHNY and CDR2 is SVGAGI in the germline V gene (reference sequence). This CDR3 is CASSLGLMNEQFF. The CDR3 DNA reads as TGTGCCAGCAGTTTGGGACTAATGAATGAGCAGTTCTTC.

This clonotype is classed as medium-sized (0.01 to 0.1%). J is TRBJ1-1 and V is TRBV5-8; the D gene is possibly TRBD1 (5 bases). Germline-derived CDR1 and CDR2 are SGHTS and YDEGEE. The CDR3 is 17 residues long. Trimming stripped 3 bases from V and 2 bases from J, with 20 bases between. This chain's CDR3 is CASSSSFVWDENTEAFF. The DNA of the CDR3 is TGTGCCAGCAGCTCGAGCTTTGTGTGGGACGAAAACACTGAAGCTTTCTTT. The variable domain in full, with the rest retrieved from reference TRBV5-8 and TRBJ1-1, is EAGVTQSPTHLIKTRGQQATLRCSPISGHTSVYWYQQALGLGLQFLLWYDEGEERNRGNFPPRFSGRQFPNYSSELNVNALELEDSALYLCASSSSFVWDENTEAFFGQGTRLTVV.

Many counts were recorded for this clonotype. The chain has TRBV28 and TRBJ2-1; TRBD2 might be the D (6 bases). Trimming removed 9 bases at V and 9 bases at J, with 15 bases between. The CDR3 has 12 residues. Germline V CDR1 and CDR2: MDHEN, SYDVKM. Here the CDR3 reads CASSEVGGEQFF. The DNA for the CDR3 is TGTGCCAGTTCGGAGGTCGGGGGTGAGCAGTTCTTC.

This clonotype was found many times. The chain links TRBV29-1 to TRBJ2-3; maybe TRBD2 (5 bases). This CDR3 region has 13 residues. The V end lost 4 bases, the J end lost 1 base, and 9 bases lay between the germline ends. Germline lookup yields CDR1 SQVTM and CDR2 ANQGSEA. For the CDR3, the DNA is TGCAGCGTTGGTGAACTAGGCACAGATACGCAGTATTTT. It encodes CSVGELGTDTQYF.

CDR3 sequence reads: CATSDGSGPQHF. CDR3 sequence (DNA): TGTGCCACCAGTGATGGATCGGGGCCCCAGCATTTT. The chain uses TRBV24-1 and TRBJ1-5; no clear D. The germline CDR1 and CDR2 sequences are KGHDR and SFDVKD. V lost 3 bases and J lost 9, with 8 bases in between. This CDR3 spans 12 amino acids.

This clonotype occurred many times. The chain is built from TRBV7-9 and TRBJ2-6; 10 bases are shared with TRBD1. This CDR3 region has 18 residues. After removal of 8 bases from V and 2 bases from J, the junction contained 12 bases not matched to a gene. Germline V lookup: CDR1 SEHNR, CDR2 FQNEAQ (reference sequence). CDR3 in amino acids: CASGFEWDRGAGANVLTF. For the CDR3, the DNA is TGTGCCAGCGGTTTCGAGTGGGACAGGGGTGCTGGGGCCAACGTCCTGACTTTC.

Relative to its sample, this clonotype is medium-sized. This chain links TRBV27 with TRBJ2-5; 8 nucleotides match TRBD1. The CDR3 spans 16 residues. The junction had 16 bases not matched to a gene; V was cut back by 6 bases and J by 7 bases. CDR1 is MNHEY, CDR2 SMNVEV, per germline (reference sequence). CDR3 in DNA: TGTGCCAGCAGAATAATGGGGGACAGGCCGATTGGGACCCAGTACTTC. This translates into CASRIMGDRPIGTQYF.

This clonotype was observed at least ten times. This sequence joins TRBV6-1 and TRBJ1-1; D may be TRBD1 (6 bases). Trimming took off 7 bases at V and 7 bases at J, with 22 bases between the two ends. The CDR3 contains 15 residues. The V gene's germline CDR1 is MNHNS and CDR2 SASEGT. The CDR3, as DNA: TGTGCCAGCAATCCTGTCCCGACAGGTCGTGATGAAGCTTTCTTT. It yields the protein CASNPVPTGRDEAFF.

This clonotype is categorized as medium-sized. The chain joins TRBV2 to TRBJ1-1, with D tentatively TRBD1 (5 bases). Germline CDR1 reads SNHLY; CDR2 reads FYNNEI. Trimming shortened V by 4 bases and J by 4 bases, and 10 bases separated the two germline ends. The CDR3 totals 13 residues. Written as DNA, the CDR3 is TGTGCCAGCAGTGTCGGGGGGAGCACTGAAGCTTTCTTT. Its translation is CASSVGGSTEAFF.

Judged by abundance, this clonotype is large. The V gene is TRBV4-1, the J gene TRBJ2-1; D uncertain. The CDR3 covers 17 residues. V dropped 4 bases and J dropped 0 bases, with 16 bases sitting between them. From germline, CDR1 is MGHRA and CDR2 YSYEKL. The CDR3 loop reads CASSPNPTADSYNEQFF. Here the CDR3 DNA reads TGCGCCAGCAGCCCAAACCCGACTGCTGACTCCTACAATGAGCAGTTCTTC.

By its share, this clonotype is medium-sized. The CDR3 reads CASWTSGTYEQYF. CDR3 in DNA: TGTGCCAGTTGGACTAGCGGTACCTACGAGCAGTACTTC. V gene TRBV12-3 or TRBV12-4 combines with J gene TRBJ2-7; 10 bases line up with TRBD2. V dropped 9 bases and J dropped 2; count of bases not matched to a gene: 4. The CDR3 sequence is 13 residues long.

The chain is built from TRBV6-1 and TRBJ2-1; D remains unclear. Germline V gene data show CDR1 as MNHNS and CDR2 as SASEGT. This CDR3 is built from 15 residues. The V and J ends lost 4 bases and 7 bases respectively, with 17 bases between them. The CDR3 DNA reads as TGTGCCAGCAGTGTTATAGTGGCCCAAGGGAATGAGCAGTTCTTC. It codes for CASSVIVAQGNEQFF.

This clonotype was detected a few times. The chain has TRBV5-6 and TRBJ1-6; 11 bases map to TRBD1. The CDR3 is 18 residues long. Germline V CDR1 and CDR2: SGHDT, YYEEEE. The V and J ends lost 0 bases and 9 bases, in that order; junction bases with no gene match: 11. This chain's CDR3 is CASSLAGRTGGASSPLHF. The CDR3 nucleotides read TGTGCCAGCAGCTTGGCGGGTCGGACAGGGGGCGCAAGTTCACCCCTCCACTTT.

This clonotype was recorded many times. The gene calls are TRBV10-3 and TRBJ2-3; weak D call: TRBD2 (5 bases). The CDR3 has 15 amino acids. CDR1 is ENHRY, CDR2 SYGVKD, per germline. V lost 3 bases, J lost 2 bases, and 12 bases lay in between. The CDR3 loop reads CAISEYGSVTDTQYF. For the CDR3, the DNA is TGTGCCATCAGTGAATATGGTAGCGTCACAGATACGCAGTATTTT.

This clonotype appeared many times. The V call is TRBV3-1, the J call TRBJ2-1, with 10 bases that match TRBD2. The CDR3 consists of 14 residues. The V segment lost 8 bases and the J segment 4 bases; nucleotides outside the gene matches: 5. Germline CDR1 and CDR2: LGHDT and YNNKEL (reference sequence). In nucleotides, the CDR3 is TGTGCCAGCGCTAGCGGGGGATCTTACAATGAGCAGTTCTTC. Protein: CASASGGSYNEQFF.

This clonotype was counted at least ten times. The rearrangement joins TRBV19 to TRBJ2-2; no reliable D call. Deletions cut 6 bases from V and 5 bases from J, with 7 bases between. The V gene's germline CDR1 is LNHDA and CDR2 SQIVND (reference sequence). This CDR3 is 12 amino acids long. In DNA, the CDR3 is TGTGCCAGTAGAGGGCGGACCGGGGAGCTGTTTTTT. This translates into CASRGRTGELFF.

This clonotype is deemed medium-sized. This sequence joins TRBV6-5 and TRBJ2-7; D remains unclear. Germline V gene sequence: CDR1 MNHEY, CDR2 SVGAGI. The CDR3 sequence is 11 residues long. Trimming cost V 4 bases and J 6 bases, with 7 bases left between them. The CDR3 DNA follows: TGTGCCAGCAGTTGGGCGTCCGAGCAGTACTTC. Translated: CASSWASEQYF.

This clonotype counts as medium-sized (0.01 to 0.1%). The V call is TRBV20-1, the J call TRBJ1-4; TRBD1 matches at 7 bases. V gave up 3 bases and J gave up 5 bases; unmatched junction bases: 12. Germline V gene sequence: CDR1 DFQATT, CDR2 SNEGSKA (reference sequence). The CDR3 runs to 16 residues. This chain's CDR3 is CSASLDGDSSNEKLFF. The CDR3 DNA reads TGCAGTGCTAGTTTGGATGGGGACAGCTCGAATGAAAAACTGTTTTTT.

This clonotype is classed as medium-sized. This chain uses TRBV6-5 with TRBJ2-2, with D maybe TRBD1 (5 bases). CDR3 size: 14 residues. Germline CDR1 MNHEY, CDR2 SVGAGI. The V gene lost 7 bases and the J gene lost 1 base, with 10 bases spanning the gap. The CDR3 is CASKAGQNTGELFF. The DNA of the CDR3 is TGTGCCAGCAAGGCCGGACAGAACACCGGGGAGCTGTTTTTT.

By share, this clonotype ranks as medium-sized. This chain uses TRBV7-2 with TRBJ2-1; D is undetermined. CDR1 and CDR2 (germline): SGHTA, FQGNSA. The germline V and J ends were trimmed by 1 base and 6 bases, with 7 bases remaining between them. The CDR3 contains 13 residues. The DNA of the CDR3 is TGTGCCAGCAGCTTAGGGCCCATCAATGAGCAGTTCTTC. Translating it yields CASSLGPINEQFF.

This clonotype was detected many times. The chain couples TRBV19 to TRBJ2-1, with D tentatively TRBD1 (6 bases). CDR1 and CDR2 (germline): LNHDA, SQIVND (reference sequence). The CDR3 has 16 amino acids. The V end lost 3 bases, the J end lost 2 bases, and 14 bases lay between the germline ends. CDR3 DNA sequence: TGTGCCAGTAGTATCTCTGCAGGGGCTCCCTACAATGAGCAGTTCTTC. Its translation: CASSISAGAPYNEQFF.

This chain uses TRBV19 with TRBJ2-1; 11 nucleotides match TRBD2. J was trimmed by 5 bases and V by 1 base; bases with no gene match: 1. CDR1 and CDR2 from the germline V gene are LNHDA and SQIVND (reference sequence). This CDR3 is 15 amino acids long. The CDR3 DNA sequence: TGTGCCAGTAGTATAGTGGGACTAGCGGACAATGAGCAGTTCTTC. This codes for CASSIVGLADNEQFF.

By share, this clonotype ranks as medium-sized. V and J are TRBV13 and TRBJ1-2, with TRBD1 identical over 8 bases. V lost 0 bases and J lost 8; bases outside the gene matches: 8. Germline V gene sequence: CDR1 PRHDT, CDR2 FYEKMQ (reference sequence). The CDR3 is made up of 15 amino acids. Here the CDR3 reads CASSLGGDRLRGYTF. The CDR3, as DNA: TGTGCCAGCAGCTTAGGCGGGGACAGGCTTCGCGGCTACACCTTC.